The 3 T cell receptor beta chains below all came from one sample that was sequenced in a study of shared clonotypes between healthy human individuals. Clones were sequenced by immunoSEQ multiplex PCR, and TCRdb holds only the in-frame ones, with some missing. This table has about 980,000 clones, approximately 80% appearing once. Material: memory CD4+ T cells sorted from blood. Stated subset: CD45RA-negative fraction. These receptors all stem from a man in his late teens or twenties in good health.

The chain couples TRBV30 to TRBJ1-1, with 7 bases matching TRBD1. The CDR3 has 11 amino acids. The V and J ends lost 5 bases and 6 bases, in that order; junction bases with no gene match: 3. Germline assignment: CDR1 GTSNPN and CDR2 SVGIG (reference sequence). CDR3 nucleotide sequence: TGTGCCTGGGACAGGGTTGCTGAAGCTTTCTTT. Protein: CAWDRVAEAFF.

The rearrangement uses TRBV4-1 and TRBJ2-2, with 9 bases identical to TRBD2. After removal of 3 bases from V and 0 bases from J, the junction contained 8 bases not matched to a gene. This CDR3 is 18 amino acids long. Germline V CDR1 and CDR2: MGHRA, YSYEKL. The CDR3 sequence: CASSQPGASGANTGELFF. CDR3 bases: TGCGCCAGCAGCCAGCCCGGGGCTAGCGGGGCGAACACCGGGGAGCTGTTTTTT.

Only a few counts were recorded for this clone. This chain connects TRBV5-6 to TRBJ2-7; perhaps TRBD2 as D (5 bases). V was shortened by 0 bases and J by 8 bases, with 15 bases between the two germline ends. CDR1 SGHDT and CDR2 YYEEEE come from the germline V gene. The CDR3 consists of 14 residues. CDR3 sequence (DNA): TGTGCCAGCAGCTTGGCGTTCCCACTAGGACAGCAGTACTTC. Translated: CASSLAFPLGQQYF.